The entry below describes one T cell receptor (beta chain). Its antigen remains unidentified. Clones were read by immunoSEQ multiplex PCR, and TCRdb kept only the in-frame ones, dropping some. The sample records hundreds of thousands of clones, 90% to 98% being singletons. V gave up 6 bases and J gave up 8 bases, with 17 bases separating them. The CDR3 is 14 residues long. Germline assignment: CDR1 MDHEN and CDR2 SYDVKM. This sample was taken from a study of shared clonotypes between healthy human individuals. General observations from the study: It was observed that roughly 5.5% of naive CD4 clonotypes were shared across a few donors. A generally larger estimated richness was seen in naive subsets than in memory subsets.

Sequencing used memory CD8+ T cells sorted from blood. Subset given: CD45RO+ cells pooled with CCR7-negative TemRA cells. This rearrangement joins TRBV28 to TRBJ1-3; a weak D match, TRBD1 (6 bases). This clonotype was obtained from a man younger than 45 in good health. CDR3 region: CASSQWGRKDTIYF. The CDR3 DNA reads as TGTGCCAGCAGCCAGTGGGGGCGCAAGGACACCATATATTTT.